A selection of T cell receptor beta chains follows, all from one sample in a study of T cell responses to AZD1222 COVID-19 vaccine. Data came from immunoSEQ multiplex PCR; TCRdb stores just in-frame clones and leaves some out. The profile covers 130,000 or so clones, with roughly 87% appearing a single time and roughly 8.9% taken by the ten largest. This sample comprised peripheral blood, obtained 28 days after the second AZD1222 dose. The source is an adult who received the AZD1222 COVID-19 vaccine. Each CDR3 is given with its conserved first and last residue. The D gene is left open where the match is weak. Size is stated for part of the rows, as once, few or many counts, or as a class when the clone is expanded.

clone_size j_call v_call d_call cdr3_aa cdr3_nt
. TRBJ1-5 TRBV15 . CATSRVEQPQHF TGTGCCACCAGCAGAGTCGAGCAGCCCCAGCATTTT
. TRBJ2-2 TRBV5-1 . CASSFQGELFF TGCGCCAGCAGCTTCCAGGGGGAGCTGTTTTTT
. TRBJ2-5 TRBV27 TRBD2 CASSSWTSGGSQETQYF TGTGCCAGCAGTTCCTGGACTAGCGGGGGATCACAAGAGACCCAGTACTTC
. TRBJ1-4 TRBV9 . CASSVSNSGAPTNEKLFF TGTGCCAGCAGCGTCAGTAATTCCGGGGCACCAACTAATGAAAAACTGTTTTTT
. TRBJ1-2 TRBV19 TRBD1 CASSKGQGAYGYTF TGTGCCAGTAGTAAAGGACAGGGGGCCTATGGCTACACCTTC
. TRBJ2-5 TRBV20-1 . CSAAGQETQYF TGCAGTGCAGCGGGCCAAGAGACCCAGTACTTC
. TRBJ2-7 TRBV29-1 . CSVEDYSSYEQYF TGCAGCGTTGAGGACTACTCCTCCTACGAGCAGTACTTC
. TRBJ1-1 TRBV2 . CASSEGTSFMNTEAFF TGTGCCAGCAGTGAGGGGACTAGTTTTATGAACACTGAAGCTTTCTTT
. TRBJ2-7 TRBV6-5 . CASTFGHYEQYF TGTGCCAGCACCTTCGGACACTACGAGCAGTACTTC
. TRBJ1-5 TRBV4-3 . CASSQDMGRSFPQHF TGCGCCAGCAGCCAAGATATGGGACGGTCCTTCCCCCAGCATTTT
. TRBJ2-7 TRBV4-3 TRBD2 CASSQNSAGGYEQYF TGCGCCAGCAGCCAAAATTCCGCGGGGGGCTACGAGCAGTACTTC
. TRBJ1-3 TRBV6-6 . CASSGRANTIYF TGTGCCAGCTCTGGTCGAGCGAACACCATATATTTT
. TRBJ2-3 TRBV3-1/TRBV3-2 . CASSQHDRSTDTQYF TGTGCCAGCAGCCAACATGACAGGAGCACAGATACGCAGTATTTT
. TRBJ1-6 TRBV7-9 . CASSSPGRQSPLHF TGTGCCAGCAGCAGCCCAGGGAGGCAATCACCCCTCCACTTT
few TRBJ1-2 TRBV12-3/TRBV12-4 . CATQGRNYGYTF TGTGCCACCCAGGGGCGCAACTATGGCTACACCTTC
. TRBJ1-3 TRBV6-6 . CASSYRLGATSGSGNTIYF TGTGCCAGCAGCTACAGGCTTGGGGCCACCAGTGGCTCTGGAAACACCATATATTTT
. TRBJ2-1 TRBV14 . CASSQVGPPGDEQFF TGTGCCAGCAGCCAAGTCGGACCCCCGGGGGATGAGCAGTTCTTC
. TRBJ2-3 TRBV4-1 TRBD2 CASSQGRISGRSDTQYF TGCGCCAGCAGCCAGGGTCGGATTAGCGGGAGATCCGATACGCAGTATTTT
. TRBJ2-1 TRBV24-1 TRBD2 CATSARPGLAQSSYNEQFF TGTGCCACCAGTGCCCGACCGGGACTAGCGCAATCCTCCTACAATGAGCAGTTCTTC
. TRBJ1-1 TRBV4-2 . CASSQEKGGSTEAFF TGTGCCAGCAGCCAAGAAAAGGGGGGAAGCACTGAAGCTTTCTTT
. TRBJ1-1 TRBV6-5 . CASSYARTNTEAFF TGTGCCAGCAGTTACGCCAGGACGAACACTGAAGCTTTCTTT
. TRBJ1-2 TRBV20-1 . CSASVGTGYGYTF TGCAGTGCTAGTGTGGGAACCGGCTATGGCTACACCTTC
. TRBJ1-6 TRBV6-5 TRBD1 CASRDRYNSPLHF TGTGCCAGCCGGGACAGATATAATTCACCCCTCCACTTT
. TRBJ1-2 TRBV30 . CAWSRVANYGYTF TGTGCCTGGTCCAGGGTAGCTAACTATGGCTACACCTTC